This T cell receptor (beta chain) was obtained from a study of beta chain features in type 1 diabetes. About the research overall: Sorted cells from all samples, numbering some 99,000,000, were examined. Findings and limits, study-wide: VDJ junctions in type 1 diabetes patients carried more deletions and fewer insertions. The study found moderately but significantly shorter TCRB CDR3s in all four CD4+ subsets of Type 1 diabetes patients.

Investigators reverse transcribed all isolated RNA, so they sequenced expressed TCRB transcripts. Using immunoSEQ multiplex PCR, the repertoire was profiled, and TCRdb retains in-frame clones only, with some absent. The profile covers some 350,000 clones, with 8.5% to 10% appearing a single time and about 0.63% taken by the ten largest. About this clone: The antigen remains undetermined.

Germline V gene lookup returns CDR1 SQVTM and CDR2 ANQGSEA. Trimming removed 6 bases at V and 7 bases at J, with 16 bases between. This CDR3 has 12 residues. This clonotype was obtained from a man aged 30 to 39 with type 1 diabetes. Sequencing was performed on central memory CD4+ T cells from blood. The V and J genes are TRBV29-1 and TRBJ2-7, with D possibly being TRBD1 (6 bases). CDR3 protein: CSVDTDRREQYF. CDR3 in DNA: TGCAGCGTGGATACAGACAGGAGGGAGCAGTACTTC.